Listed below are T cell receptor beta chains from one sample, sequenced in a study of blood T cell repertoires in COVID-19. Data came from immunoSEQ multiplex PCR; TCRdb stores just in-frame clones and leaves some out. Here the sample spans approximately 120,000 clones, approximately 90% being singletons. Sequenced input: peripheral blood. The origin of the receptors is a human donor in a cohort sampled during active COVID-19. CDR3s include the opening cysteine and the closing phenylalanine or tryptophan. The D gene is left open where the match is weak. Clone size is stated in some rows and not others, as once, few, many or a class when expanded.

d_call,clone_size,j_call,v_call,cdr3_aa,cdr3_nt
TRBD2,-,TRBJ2-1,TRBV28,CATQFSGGYPNNEQFF,TGTGCCACCCAGTTTTCGGGGGGATACCCGAACAATGAGCAGTTCTTC
TRBD1,once,TRBJ1-1,TRBV2,CASRLQGTLNTEAFF,TGTGCCAGCAGGCTACAGGGGACATTAAACACTGAAGCTTTCTTT
-,-,TRBJ1-3,TRBV29-1,CSVEDQNRNTIYF,TGCAGCGTTGAAGATCAGAACCGAAACACCATATATTTT
TRBD1,-,TRBJ2-5,TRBV5-4,CASSPEGQEGWETQYF,TGTGCCAGCAGCCCGGAGGGACAGGAAGGTTGGGAGACCCAGTACTTC
TRBD2,few,TRBJ2-3,TRBV10-2,CASSEPQRGFTDTQYF,TGCGCCAGCAGTGAGCCCCAGCGGGGGTTCACAGATACGCAGTATTTT
-,-,TRBJ2-7,TRBV7-8,CASSRGGRGNEQYF,TGTGCCAGCAGCCGTGGAGGCAGGGGCAACGAGCAGTACTTC
-,-,TRBJ2-7,TRBV4-1,CASAMGLGYEQYF,TGCGCCAGTGCCATGGGGCTCGGGTACGAGCAGTACTTC
-,once,TRBJ2-1,TRBV9,CASSAFISGGSYNEQFF,TGTGCCAGCAGCGCCTTCATTAGCGGAGGATCCTACAATGAGCAGTTCTTC
TRBD2,-,TRBJ2-1,TRBV11-3,CASSPRSGRANEQFF,TGTGCCAGCAGCCCCCGTAGCGGGAGGGCCAATGAGCAGTTCTTC
TRBD2,-,TRBJ2-7,TRBV5-1,CASSAGGGRVDEQYF,TGCGCCAGCAGCGCCGGCGGCGGGAGAGTTGACGAGCAGTACTTC
-,-,TRBJ2-6,TRBV7-9,CAGDRPSGANVLTF,TGTGCCGGAGACAGGCCCTCTGGGGCCAACGTCCTGACTTTC
TRBD2,-,TRBJ2-3,TRBV4-1,CASSQVAGTTSTDTQYF,TGCGCCAGCAGCCAAGTAGCCGGGACTACGAGCACAGATACGCAGTATTTT
-,-,TRBJ1-1,TRBV6-1,CASSDRSDIHTEAFF,TGTGCCAGCAGTGATAGGTCGGACATCCACACTGAAGCTTTCTTT
TRBD2,-,TRBJ2-7,TRBV5-1,CASSVGTSGNYEQYF,TGCGCCAGCAGCGTCGGGACTAGCGGAAACTACGAGCAGTACTTC
-,once,TRBJ1-3,TRBV7-9,CASSPRLAGLGNTIYF,TGTGCCAGCAGCCCCCGGCTGGCGGGGCTCGGAAACACCATATATTTT
-,-,TRBJ2-2,TRBV6-5,CASRSGFANTGELFF,TGTGCCAGCAGATCAGGGTTCGCGAACACCGGGGAGCTGTTTTTT
-,-,TRBJ1-3,TRBV10-3,CAISIQGAPSSGNTIYF,TGTGCCATCAGTATACAGGGCGCACCCAGCTCTGGAAACACCATATATTTT
-,once,TRBJ2-3,TRBV18,CASSPVKSTDTQYF,TGTGCCAGCTCACCAGTAAAAAGCACAGATACGCAGTATTTT
-,-,TRBJ1-2,TRBV19,CASNAGGSNYGYTF,TGTGCCAGTAATGCCGGGGGGTCTAACTATGGCTACACCTTC
-,-,TRBJ2-5,TRBV27,CASSGQLSGETQYF,TGTGCCAGCAGCGGACAGCTCTCGGGAGAGACCCAGTACTTC
TRBD2,-,TRBJ2-1,TRBV7-2,CASSFSRDYYNEQFF,TGTGCCAGCAGCTTTTCACGGGACTACTACAATGAGCAGTTCTTC
TRBD1,-,TRBJ2-1,TRBV3-1/TRBV3-2,CASSEEVRGKDEQFF,TGTGCCAGCAGCGAAGAGGTCAGGGGGAAGGATGAGCAGTTCTTC
-,-,TRBJ2-7,TRBV4-1,CASSQGQGSYEQYF,TGCGCCAGCAGCCAAGGGCAGGGCTCCTACGAGCAGTACTTC
-,once,TRBJ2-5,TRBV11-2,CASSTRQTQETQYF,TGTGCCAGCAGCACTCGACAGACCCAAGAGACCCAGTACTTC
TRBD1,few,TRBJ2-1,TRBV19,CASSTDRGPRNEQFF,TGTGCCAGTAGTACGGACAGGGGGCCTCGGAATGAGCAGTTCTTC
-,-,TRBJ2-3,TRBV10-1,CASSPTISWGEDTQYF,TGCGCCAGCAGTCCCACCATCTCCTGGGGCGAAGATACGCAGTATTTT
TRBD1,-,TRBJ2-1,TRBV3-1/TRBV3-2,CASRRTGEFSNEQFF,TGTGCCAGCAGGCGGACAGGGGAATTCTCAAATGAGCAGTTCTTC
-,-,TRBJ1-2,TRBV7-8,CASSLANSLGFYGYTF,TGTGCCAGCAGCTTAGCGAACAGCTTAGGCTTCTATGGCTACACCTTC
TRBD1,-,TRBJ2-5,TRBV25-1,CASRTGSALETQYF,TGTGCCAGCAGGACAGGGTCGGCGTTGGAGACCCAGTACTTC
-,-,TRBJ1-1,TRBV3-1/TRBV3-2,CASSHGWGQRMNTEAFF,TGTGCCAGCAGCCATGGATGGGGGCAACGCATGAACACTGAAGCTTTCTTT
TRBD1,-,TRBJ1-6,TRBV6-5,CASSYSGTGSSPLHF,TGTGCCAGCAGTTACTCGGGGACAGGGTCTTCACCCCTCCACTTT
-,-,TRBJ2-6,TRBV25-1,CASSERVGSGANVLTF,TGTGCCAGCAGTGAACGTGTCGGCTCTGGGGCCAACGTCCTGACTTTC
TRBD1,-,TRBJ2-7,TRBV7-9,CASSPGGTGGSYEQYF,TGTGCCAGCAGCCCGGGCGGGACAGGGGGCTCCTACGAGCAGTACTTC
-,once,TRBJ2-1,TRBV28,CASSFRGRSHNEQFF,TGTGCCAGCAGTTTTCGAGGCCGAAGCCACAATGAGCAGTTCTTC
TRBD1,-,TRBJ2-7,TRBV29-1,CSVRSGTGGLEQYF,TGCAGCGTTCGCTCCGGGACAGGGGGCCTGGAGCAGTACTTC
TRBD2,-,TRBJ2-3,TRBV3-1/TRBV3-2,CASSHPSGRGDTQYF,TGTGCCAGCAGCCATCCTAGCGGGAGAGGCGATACGCAGTATTTT
-,-,TRBJ2-1,TRBV6-4,CASSETPNEQFF,TGTGCCAGCAGTGAGACTCCCAATGAGCAGTTCTTC
TRBD1,-,TRBJ2-2,TRBV7-7,CASSATGTGVTGELFF,TGTGCTAGCAGCGCAACCGGGACAGGGGTGACCGGGGAGCTGTTTTTT
TRBD1,-,TRBJ2-3,TRBV7-2,CASSSGTGRTDTQYF,TGTGCCAGCAGCTCCGGGACAGGGAGAACAGATACGCAGTATTTT
TRBD1,once,TRBJ1-1,TRBV2,CASSPDRGNTEAFF,TGTGCCAGCAGCCCCGACAGGGGGAACACTGAAGCTTTCTTT
-,once,TRBJ2-7,TRBV7-2,CASNIGGGYGEQYF,TGTGCCAGCAACATAGGTGGGGGGTACGGCGAGCAGTACTTC
TRBD2,-,TRBJ2-7,TRBV7-6,CASTARGGEQYF,TGTGCCAGCACCGCGCGGGGGGGCGAGCAGTACTTC
-,-,TRBJ2-1,TRBV5-1,CASSSEGSSYNEQFF,TGCGCCAGCAGCTCGGAGGGGAGCTCCTACAATGAGCAGTTCTTC
-,-,TRBJ1-1,TRBV29-1,CSVVKGGTEAFF,TGCAGCGTTGTTAAGGGAGGCACTGAAGCTTTCTTT
-,-,TRBJ1-1,TRBV7-2,CASSPAEAFF,TGTGCCAGCAGCCCAGCTGAAGCTTTCTTT
TRBD1,-,TRBJ2-2,TRBV28,CASSSPGTGKVVNTGELFF,TGTGCCAGCAGTTCACCCGGGACAGGCAAGGTAGTGAACACCGGGGAGCTGTTTTTT
-,-,TRBJ1-1,TRBV2,CASTGTQNTEAFF,TGTGCCAGCACCGGGACACAAAACACTGAAGCTTTCTTT
-,-,TRBJ1-4,TRBV5-1,CASSLGQSNEKLFF,TGCGCCAGCAGCTTGGGACAGAGTAATGAAAAACTGTTTTTT
-,-,TRBJ2-7,TRBV5-6,CASSLGGLGEQYF,TGTGCCAGCAGCCTCGGCGGGTTGGGCGAGCAGTACTTC
-,-,TRBJ1-1,TRBV19,CASSPGHNTEAFF,TGTGCCAGTAGTCCGGGACACAACACTGAAGCTTTCTTT
-,-,TRBJ2-7,TRBV3-1/TRBV3-2,CASSQVVASEQYF,TGTGCCAGCAGCCAAGTTGTTGCGTCCGAGCAGTACTTC
-,-,TRBJ2-3,TRBV10-2,CASSANGGRTDTQYF,TGCGCCAGCAGTGCCAATGGGGGCCGCACAGATACGCAGTATTTT